The 5 T cell receptor beta chains reported below all come from one sample, sequenced in a study of blood T cell repertoires in COVID-19. Here immunoSEQ multiplex PCR was the method, and the copy in TCRdb shows in-frame clones only, minus some. The table records some 200,000 clones, 88% of them present only once. Material: PBMCs or T cells enriched from blood (not recorded which). The receptors here all came from a woman younger than 45 who had recovered from COVID-19.

The CDR3: CASSRTGTGASGANVLTF. The CDR3 DNA reads as TGTGCCAGCAGCCGGACCGGGACAGGGGCCTCTGGGGCCAACGTCCTGACTTTC. The rearrangement uses TRBV5-4 and TRBJ2-6, with TRBD1 matching 10 bases. This CDR3 comprises 18 residues. Germline V lookup: CDR1 SGHNT, CDR2 YYREEE (reference sequence). Trimming removed 4 bases from V and 0 bases from J; junction bases left unmatched: 7.

The rearrangement joins TRBV9 to TRBJ2-2, with a possible D match to TRBD1 (6 bases). Germline V gene lookup returns CDR1 SGDLS and CDR2 YYNGEE. The CDR3 consists of 14 residues. Between the trimmed V and J ends, which lost 4 bases and 6 bases, there was a span of 13 bases. Written as DNA, the CDR3 is TGTGCCAGCAGCCCCCGACAGGTCCCCGGGGAGCTGTTTTTT. Its protein is CASSPRQVPGELFF.

CDR3 DNA: TGTGCCAGCAGCTTCGGGACAGGGGAATATAATTCACCCCTCCACTTT. Translated, it gives CASSFGTGEYNSPLHF. The chain couples TRBV13 to TRBJ1-6; 10 positions agree with TRBD1. Germline CDR1 reads PRHDT; CDR2 reads FYEKMQ (reference sequence). CDR3 length: 16 amino acids. The J segment lost 4 bases and the V segment lost 3 bases, leaving 3 bases of the junction unmatched.

The chain recombines TRBV28 with TRBJ1-4; 8 nucleotides match TRBD1. This CDR3 has 14 residues. The ends lost 5 bases at V and 5 bases at J; junction bases unmatched: 4. Germline CDR1 and CDR2: MDHEN and SYDVKM. This chain's CDR3 is CASSTQGGNEKLFF. The CDR3 bases are TGTGCCAGCAGTACACAGGGGGGAAATGAAAAACTGTTTTTT. The full variable domain, rest sourced from reference TRBV28 and TRBJ1-4, is DVKVTQSSRYLVKRTGEKVFLECVQDMDHENMFWYRQDPGLGLRLIYFSYDVKMKEKGDIPEGYSVSREKKERFSLILESASTNQTSMYLCASSTQGGNEKLFFGSGTQLSVL.

The rearrangement uses TRBV5-4 and TRBJ1-2, with D maybe TRBD1 (6 bases). V was pared by 1 base and J by 11 bases, with 18 bases between. From germline, CDR1 is SGHNT and CDR2 YYREEE (reference sequence). The CDR3 has 14 amino acids. The DNA for the CDR3 is TGTGCCAGCAGCTTGTTTGCTCAGGGGAACTGGTACACCTTC. Translated: CASSLFAQGNWYTF. The variable domain in full, with the rest retrieved from reference TRBV5-4 and TRBJ1-2, is ETGVTQSPTHLIKTRGQQVTLRCSSQSGHNTVSWYQQALGQGPQFIFQYYREEENGRGNFPPRFSGLQFPNYSSELNVNALELDDSALYLCASSLFAQGNWYTFGSGTRLTVV.